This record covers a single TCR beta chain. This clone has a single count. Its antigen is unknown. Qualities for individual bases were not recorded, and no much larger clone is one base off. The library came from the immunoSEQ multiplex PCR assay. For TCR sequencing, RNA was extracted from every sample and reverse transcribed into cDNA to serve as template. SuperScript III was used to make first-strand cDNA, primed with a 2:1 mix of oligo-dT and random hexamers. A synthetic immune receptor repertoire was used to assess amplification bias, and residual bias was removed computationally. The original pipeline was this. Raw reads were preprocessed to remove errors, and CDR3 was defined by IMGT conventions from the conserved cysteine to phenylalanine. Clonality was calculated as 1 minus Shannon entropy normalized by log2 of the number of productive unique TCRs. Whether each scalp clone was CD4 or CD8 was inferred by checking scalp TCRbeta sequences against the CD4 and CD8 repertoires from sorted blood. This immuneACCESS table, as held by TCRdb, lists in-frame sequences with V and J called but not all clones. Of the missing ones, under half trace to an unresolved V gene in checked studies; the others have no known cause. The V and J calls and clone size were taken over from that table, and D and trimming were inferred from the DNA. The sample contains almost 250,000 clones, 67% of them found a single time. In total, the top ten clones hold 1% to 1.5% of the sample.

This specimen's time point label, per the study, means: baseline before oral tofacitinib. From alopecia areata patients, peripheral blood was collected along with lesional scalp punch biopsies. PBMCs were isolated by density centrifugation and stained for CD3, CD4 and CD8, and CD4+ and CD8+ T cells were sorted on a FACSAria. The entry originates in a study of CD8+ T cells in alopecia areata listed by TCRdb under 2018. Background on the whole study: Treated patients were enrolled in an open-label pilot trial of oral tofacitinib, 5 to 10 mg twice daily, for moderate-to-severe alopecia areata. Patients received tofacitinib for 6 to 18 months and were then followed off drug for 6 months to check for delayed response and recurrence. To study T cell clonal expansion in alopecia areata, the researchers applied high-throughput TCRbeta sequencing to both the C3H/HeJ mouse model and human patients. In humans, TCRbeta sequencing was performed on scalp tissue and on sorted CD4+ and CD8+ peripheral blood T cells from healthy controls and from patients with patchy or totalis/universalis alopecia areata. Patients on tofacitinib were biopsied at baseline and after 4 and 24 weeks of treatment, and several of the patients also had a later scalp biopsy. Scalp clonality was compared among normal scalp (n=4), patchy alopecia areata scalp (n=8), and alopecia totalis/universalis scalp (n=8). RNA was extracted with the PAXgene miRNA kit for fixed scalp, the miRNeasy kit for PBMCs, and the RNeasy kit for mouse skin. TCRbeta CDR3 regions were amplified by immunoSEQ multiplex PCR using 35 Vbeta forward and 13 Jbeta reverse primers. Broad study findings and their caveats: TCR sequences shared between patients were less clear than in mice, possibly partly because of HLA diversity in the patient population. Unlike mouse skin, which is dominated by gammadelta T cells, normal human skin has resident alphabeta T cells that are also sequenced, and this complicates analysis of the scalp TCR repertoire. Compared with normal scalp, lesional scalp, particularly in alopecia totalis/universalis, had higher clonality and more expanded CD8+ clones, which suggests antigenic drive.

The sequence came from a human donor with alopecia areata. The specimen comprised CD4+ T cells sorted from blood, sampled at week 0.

The nucleotide sequence reads TGTGCCTGGAGTGTACAGGGGGCGAGGAATCAGCCCCAGCATTTT. This encodes CAWSVQGARNQPQHF. The chain is assembled from TRBV30 and TRBJ1-5, and TRBD1 aligns with 9 junction nucleotides. Clipping removes 0 bases from V and 4 bases from J, with 4 as the unmatched junction base count. The CDR3 sequence holds 15 residues, the cysteine and phenylalanine included. The entry retains the CDR3 DNA only, 45 bases that are in frame from base 1. In the germline V gene (reference sequence), CDR1 corresponds to GTSNPN and CDR2 to SVGIG.